The present TCR beta chain was sequenced within a study of T cells in Graves' hyperthyroidism and ophthalmopathy. Broader study findings: The model forecast ophthalmopathy, anticipating it by a median approximately 6.2 months before onset.

The investigators amplified TCR beta CDR3 regions from RNA transcripts. In the first-round RT-PCR of the TCR CDR3, the HTBI primer set was used. TCRdb reprocessed the multiplex PCR reads via MiXCR and lists one record per CDR3 protein. The repertoire holds around 520,000 distinct CDR3 sequences, with roughly 24% as singletons. CDR3 length equals 15 residues. CDR1 is SGHTA and CDR2 is FQGNSA in the germline V gene. This clonotype came up many times. Its antigen is unidentified. One end of the junction fails to match germline, which may point to a read error. The sample comprised blood. The TCR comes from a woman aged 25-40 years with Graves' ophthalmopathy. J is TRBJ2-2 and V is TRBV7-2, with 7 bases fitting TRBD1. CDR3 nucleotide sequence: TGTGCCAGCAGCCTAGCTAGGGGGCCCACCGGGGAGCTGTTTTTT. As protein: CASSLARGPTGELFF.